The 24 T cell receptor beta chains presented below share a single source sample, sequenced in a study of response to subunit inactivated influenza vaccine (dated by TCRdb to the late 2010s). The library was obtained by RT-PCR. Sequencing used an Illumina HiSeq 2500. Using fastp trimming at Q25 and MiXCR clonotype assembly, TCRdb reanalyzed the public sequencing data and kept in-frame beta chains. Under each unique CDR3 protein, matching rows form one entry showing the most common genes and DNA. This sample comprises 500,000 to 700,000 distinct CDR3 sequences, around 25% of them detected only once. Around 2.8% of the sample goes to the ten largest clones. A further study also used this sample, focusing on T cells expressing NK-cell markers. From that second study: TCR beta cDNA libraries were prepared using 5'RACE template switching, which introduced a universal primer site and unique molecular identifiers.

Sequenced here: CD4+ T cells sorted from PBMCs, sampled 11 to 12 days after vaccination. The receptor set was obtained from a man in his fifties who received an inactivated influenza vaccine. Donor details come from another sample of the same person, matched by shared clones.

This clonotype came up a few times. The CDR3 loop is CASSQDRYNSPLHF. In DNA form, the CDR3 reads TGTGCCAGCAGCCAAGACAGATATAATTCACCCCTCCACTTT. The chain carries TRBV4-2 and TRBJ1-6; D unclear. The CDR3 totals 14 residues. Germline CDR1 reads LGHNA; CDR2 reads YNFKEQ. V was cut by 0 bases and J by 4 bases, with 4 bases left in between.

This clonotype was picked up many times. This chain uses TRBV12-3 or TRBV12-4 with TRBJ2-7, with D uncertain. V was pared by 1 base and J by 6 bases, with 10 bases between. The CDR3 runs to 13 residues. CDR3 amino acids: CASSLDQVAEQYF. For the CDR3, the DNA is TGTGCCAGCAGTTTAGATCAGGTGGCCGAGCAGTACTTC.

The CDR3, as DNA: TGTGCCAGCAGCGAAAACAGGGGTGGCAATCAGCCCCAGCATTTT. It is translated as CASSENRGGNQPQHF. This chain joins TRBV7-2 and TRBJ1-5; 7 bases fit TRBD1. V dropped 5 bases and J dropped 2; count of bases not matched to a gene: 6. Germline CDR1 SGHTA, CDR2 FQGNSA. This CDR3 has 15 residues.

This sequence joins TRBV12-3 or TRBV12-4 and TRBJ2-5; 10 bases align to TRBD1. Trimming removed 5 bases from V and 5 bases from J; junction bases left unmatched: 11. CDR3 length equals 16 residues. The CDR3 protein is CASSPTRDRGGETQYF. CDR3 DNA sequence: TGTGCCAGCAGTCCCACCCGGGACAGGGGTGGGGAGACCCAGTACTTC.

The rearrangement uses TRBV3-1 and TRBJ2-5, with D possibly TRBD1 on 5 matching bases. Germline CDR1 LGHDT, CDR2 YNNKEL (reference sequence). The CDR3 extends over 15 amino acids. Trimming removed 0 bases at V and 1 base at J, with 9 bases between. CDR3 sequence (DNA): TGTGCCAGCAGCCAAGATGGGGCAGTCCAAGAGACCCAGTACTTC. This codes for CASSQDGAVQETQYF.

The chain is built from TRBV5-5 and TRBJ2-3, with 8 bases fitting TRBD1. The CDR3 spans 16 residues. The V and J ends lost 1 base and 4 bases, in that order; junction bases with no gene match: 8. Germline V lookup: CDR1 SGHKS, CDR2 YYEKEE (reference sequence). CDR3 loop: CASSLYLTGDSDTQYF. The CDR3 nucleotides read TGTGCCAGCAGCTTGTATCTGACAGGGGATTCAGATACGCAGTATTTT.

This clonotype was seen ten or more times. The chain recombines TRBV5-6 with TRBJ1-2; the match to TRBD1 covers 8 bases. The V gene's germline CDR1 is SGHDT and CDR2 YYEEEE. With V trimmed by 0 bases and J by 7 bases, 2 bases remained unmatched. There are 13 residues in the CDR3. Here the CDR3 reads CASSLGTGTGYTF. For the CDR3, the DNA is TGTGCCAGCAGCTTGGGGACAGGGACTGGCTACACCTTC.

The chain joins TRBV14 to TRBJ1-2; D not certain. The CDR3 runs to 15 residues. CDR1 SGHDN and CDR2 FVKESK come from the germline V gene. V gave up 4 bases and J gave up 2 bases, with 14 bases separating them. The CDR3 DNA follows: TGTGCCAGCAGCCCATTCCGGACTGCCAACTATGGCTACACCTTC. It translates to CASSPFRTANYGYTF.

The V and J genes are TRBV20-1 and TRBJ2-7; 10 bases are shared with TRBD1. J gave up 6 bases and V 6 bases, and 8 bases lay outside the gene matches. CDR3 length: 13 residues. Germline lookup yields CDR1 DFQATT and CDR2 SNEGSKA (reference sequence). This CDR3 reads CSARPGQGTEQYF. CDR3 nucleotide sequence: TGCAGTGCCCGACCGGGACAGGGGACCGAGCAGTACTTC.

This chain links TRBV6-4 with TRBJ2-7; D is ambiguous. This CDR3 spans 15 amino acids. CDR1 MRHNA and CDR2 SNTAGT come from the germline V gene. Trimming removed 9 bases from V and 0 bases from J, with 18 bases in between. This CDR3 reads CASPRETASSYEQYF. Written as DNA, the CDR3 is TGTGCCAGTCCACGAGAGACGGCCAGCTCCTACGAGCAGTACTTC.

The V call is TRBV29-1, the J call TRBJ1-5; 8 nucleotides match TRBD1. V shed 6 bases and J 4 bases; nucleotides not matched to a gene: 8. The CDR3 is made up of 14 amino acids. The germline V gene encodes CDR1 SQVTM and CDR2 ANQGSEA. In DNA form, the CDR3 reads TGCAGCGTCGCTTCGGACAGGGCTAATCAGCCCCAGCATTTT. Translating gives CSVASDRANQPQHF.

The V call is TRBV27, the J call TRBJ2-3; no clear D. Trimming removed 6 bases at V and 6 bases at J, with 13 bases between. This CDR3 spans 13 amino acids. Germline CDR1 reads MNHEY; CDR2 reads SMNVEV (reference sequence). The CDR3 loop is CASRTALVDTQYF. CDR3 nucleotides: TGTGCCAGCAGGACGGCCCTCGTCGATACGCAGTATTTT.

V and J are TRBV5-5 and TRBJ2-7; 7 bases map to TRBD2. This CDR3 contains 14 residues. Per germline, CDR1 SGHKS and CDR2 YYEKEE (reference sequence). With V trimmed by 3 bases and J by 6 bases, 9 bases remained unmatched. The CDR3 nucleotides are TGTGCCAGCAGCTGGGGGGGAACAAGCGGCGAGCAGTACTTC. It encodes CASSWGGTSGEQYF.

The V and J genes are TRBV4-1 and TRBJ1-1; 8 positions match TRBD1. Germline V gene data show CDR1 as MGHRA and CDR2 as YSYEKL. This CDR3 spans 15 amino acids. Trimming took 5 bases from V and 1 from J; bases not matched to a gene: 6. CDR3 region: CASSTRQGQNTEAFF. CDR3 bases: TGCGCCAGCAGCACCCGACAGGGGCAGAACACTGAAGCTTTCTTT.

At least ten counts were recorded for this clonotype. The rearrangement joins TRBV7-2 to TRBJ1-5; 9 bases map to TRBD1. The CDR3 runs to 17 residues. Germline V lookup: CDR1 SGHTA, CDR2 FQGNSA. Germline trimming cut 3 bases from V and 0 bases from J; bases unmatched to any gene: 6. The CDR3 sequence is CASSLVGTGYSNQPQHF. In nucleotides, the CDR3 is TGTGCCAGCAGCTTGGTTGGGACAGGGTATAGCAATCAGCCCCAGCATTTT.

This chain links TRBV6-2 or TRBV6-3 with TRBJ1-4; D ambiguous. The CDR3 has 14 amino acids. The germline gives CDR1 MNHEY, CDR2 SVGEGT. Trimming cost V 6 bases and J 7 bases, with 15 bases left between them. CDR3 coding DNA: TGTGCCAGCAGCTGGACCACGTCGGGTGAAAAACTGTTTTTT. It is translated as CASSWTTSGEKLFF.

In its sample, this clonotype was seen a few times. The chain links TRBV4-3 to TRBJ2-3; 14 bases are a match to TRBD2. CDR3 length equals 19 residues. The germline gives CDR1 LGHNA, CDR2 YSLEER. V dropped 4 bases and J dropped 3; count of bases not matched to a gene: 12. CDR3 bases: TGCGCCAGCAGCCCCCGGGACGCCGGGACTAGCGGGAGTACAGATACGCAGTATTTT. It specifies CASSPRDAGTSGSTDTQYF.

The V gene is TRBV6-2 or TRBV6-3, the J gene TRBJ2-1; TRBD2 might be the D (6 bases). Germline V gene sequence: CDR1 MNHEY, CDR2 SVGEGT. V was shortened by 6 bases and J by 2 bases, with 17 bases between the two germline ends. This CDR3 is 16 amino acids long. The CDR3 nucleotides read TGTGCCAGCAGAAACCCGGTCGGGGGTACCTACAATGAGCAGTTCTTC. Translation: CASRNPVGGTYNEQFF.

This clonotype was detected a few times. The V gene is TRBV9, the J gene TRBJ2-3; either TRBD1 or TRBD2 may fit D (5 bases each). Trimming cost V 0 bases and J 3 bases, with 14 bases left between them. CDR1 and CDR2 from the germline V gene are SGDLS and YYNGEE. The CDR3 spans 16 residues. CDR3 amino acids: CASSVAGGPRTDTQYF. The CDR3 DNA is TGTGCCAGCAGCGTAGCTGGGGGACCGCGAACAGATACGCAGTATTTT.

This clonotype came up a few times. This chain links TRBV7-9 with TRBJ2-7, with D hard to call. The CDR3 loop spans 15 amino acids. Germline V gives CDR1 SEHNR, CDR2 FQNEAQ (reference sequence). V lost 1 base and J lost 0, with 10 bases in between. CDR3 protein: CASSLVSWSSYEQYF. The CDR3 bases are TGTGCCAGCAGCTTAGTAAGTTGGAGCTCCTACGAGCAGTACTTC.

The table lists this clonotype with a few counts. This sequence joins TRBV11-2 and TRBJ2-3; no definite D call. Trimming took 1 base from V and 2 from J, leaving 7 bases between them. The CDR3 runs 14 residues. Germline V CDR1 and CDR2: SGHAT, FQNNGV. The CDR3: CASSLVRLTDTQYF. The CDR3 nucleotides read TGTGCCAGCAGCTTAGTACGTCTCACAGATACGCAGTATTTT.

This clonotype was picked up many times. The V and J genes are TRBV5-6 and TRBJ2-7; weak D call: TRBD1 (7 bases). V dropped 0 bases and J dropped 4 bases, with 14 bases sitting between them. Germline values: CDR1 SGHDT, CDR2 YYEEEE. The CDR3 spans 15 residues. CDR3 nucleotide sequence: TGTGCCAGCAGCTTGGACAGGGGAGGTCGGTACGAGCAGTACTTC. It translates to CASSLDRGGRYEQYF.

The rearrangement joins TRBV11-2 to TRBJ1-2; the match to TRBD1 covers 8 bases. V was clipped by 8 bases and J by 7 bases; unmatched bases: 12. The CDR3 is 14 residues long. CDR1 is SGHAT, CDR2 FQNNGV, per germline. The DNA of the CDR3 is TGTGCCAGCCGTTCCCCAAGACAGGGGAGTGGCTACACCTTC. It codes for CASRSPRQGSGYTF.

In its sample, this clonotype was seen a few times. J is TRBJ2-3 and V is TRBV4-3; 9 positions match TRBD2. The CDR3 contains 17 residues. Germline lookup yields CDR1 LGHNA and CDR2 YSLEER. The ends lost 0 bases at V and 2 bases at J; junction bases unmatched: 6. The DNA of the CDR3 is TGCGCCAGCAGCCAAGATCCCCTAGCGGGAACCACAGATACGCAGTATTTT. Protein: CASSQDPLAGTTDTQYF.